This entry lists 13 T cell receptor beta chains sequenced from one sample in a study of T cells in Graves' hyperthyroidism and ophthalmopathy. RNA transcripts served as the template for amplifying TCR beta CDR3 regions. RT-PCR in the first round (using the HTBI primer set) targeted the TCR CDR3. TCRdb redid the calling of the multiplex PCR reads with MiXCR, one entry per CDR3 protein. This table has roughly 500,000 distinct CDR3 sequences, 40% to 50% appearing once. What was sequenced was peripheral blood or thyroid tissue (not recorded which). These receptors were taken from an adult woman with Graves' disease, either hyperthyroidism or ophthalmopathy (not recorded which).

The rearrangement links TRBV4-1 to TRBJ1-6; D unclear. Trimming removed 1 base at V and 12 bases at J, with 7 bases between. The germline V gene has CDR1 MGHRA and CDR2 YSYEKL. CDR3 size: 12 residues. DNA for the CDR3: TGCGCCAGCAGCCAAGTTGGAGGACCCCTCCACTTT. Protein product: CASSQVGGPLHF.

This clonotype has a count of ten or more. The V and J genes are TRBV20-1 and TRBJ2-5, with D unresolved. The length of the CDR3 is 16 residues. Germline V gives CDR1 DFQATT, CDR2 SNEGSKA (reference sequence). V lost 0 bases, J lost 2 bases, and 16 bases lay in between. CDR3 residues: CSARDLRGQPQETQYF. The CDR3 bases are TGCAGTGCTAGAGATTTAAGAGGTCAGCCACAAGAGACCCAGTACTTC.

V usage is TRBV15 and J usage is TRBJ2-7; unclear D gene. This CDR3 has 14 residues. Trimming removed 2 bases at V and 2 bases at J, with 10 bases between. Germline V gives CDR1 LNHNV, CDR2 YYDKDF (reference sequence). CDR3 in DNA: TGTGCCACCAGCAGATTCCAGCGTCCCTACGAGCAGTACTTC. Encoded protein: CATSRFQRPYEQYF.

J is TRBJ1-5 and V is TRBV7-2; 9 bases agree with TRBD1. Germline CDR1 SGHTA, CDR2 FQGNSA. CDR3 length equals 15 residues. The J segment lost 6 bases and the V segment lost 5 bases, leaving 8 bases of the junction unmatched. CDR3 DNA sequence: TGTGCCAGCAGCCGGACAGGGGTGGCGGTTCAGCCCCAGCATTTT. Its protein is CASSRTGVAVQPQHF.

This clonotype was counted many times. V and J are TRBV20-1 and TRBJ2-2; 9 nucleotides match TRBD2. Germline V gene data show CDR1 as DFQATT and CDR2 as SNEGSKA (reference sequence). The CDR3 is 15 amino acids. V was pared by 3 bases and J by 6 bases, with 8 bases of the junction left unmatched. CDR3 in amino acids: CSASASGKGAGELFF. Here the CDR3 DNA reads TGCAGTGCTAGTGCTAGCGGGAAGGGGGCCGGGGAGCTGTTTTTT.

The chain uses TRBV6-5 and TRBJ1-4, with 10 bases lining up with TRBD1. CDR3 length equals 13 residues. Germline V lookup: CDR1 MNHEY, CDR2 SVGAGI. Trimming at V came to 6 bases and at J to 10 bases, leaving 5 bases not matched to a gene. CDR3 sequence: CASRPGQGGKLFF. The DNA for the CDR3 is TGTGCCAGCAGGCCCGGACAGGGGGGAAAACTGTTTTTT.

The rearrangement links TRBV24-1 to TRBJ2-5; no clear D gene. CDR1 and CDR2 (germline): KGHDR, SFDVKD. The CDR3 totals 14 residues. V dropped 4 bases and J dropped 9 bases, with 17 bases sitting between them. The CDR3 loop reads CATSEYRTDQPQYF. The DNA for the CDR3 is TGTGCCACCAGTGAATACAGAACCGATCAGCCCCAGTACTTC.

CDR3 loop: CASSQPYGLAGGADTQYF. The CDR3 coding sequence is TGTGCCAGCAGCCAACCATACGGACTAGCGGGAGGAGCAGATACGCAGTATTTT. The chain is built from TRBV4-2 and TRBJ2-3; TRBD2 matches 14 bases. The CDR3 runs 18 residues. CDR1 and CDR2 (germline): LGHNA, YNFKEQ. The J segment lost 4 bases and the V segment lost 2 bases, leaving 8 bases of the junction unmatched.

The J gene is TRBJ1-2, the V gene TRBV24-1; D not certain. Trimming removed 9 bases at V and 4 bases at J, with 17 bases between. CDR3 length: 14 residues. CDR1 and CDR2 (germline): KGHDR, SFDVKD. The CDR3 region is CATSDRKASYGYTF. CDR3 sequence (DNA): TGTGCCACCTCGGACCGAAAGGCTTCCTATGGCTACACCTTC.

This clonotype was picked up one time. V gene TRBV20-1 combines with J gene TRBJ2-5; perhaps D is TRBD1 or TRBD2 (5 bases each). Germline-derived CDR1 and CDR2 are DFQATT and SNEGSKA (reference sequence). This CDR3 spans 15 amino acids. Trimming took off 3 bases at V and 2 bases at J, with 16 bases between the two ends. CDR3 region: CSASVGDGIQETQYF. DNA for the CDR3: TGCAGTGCTAGTGTGGGGGACGGCATACAAGAGACCCAGTACTTC.

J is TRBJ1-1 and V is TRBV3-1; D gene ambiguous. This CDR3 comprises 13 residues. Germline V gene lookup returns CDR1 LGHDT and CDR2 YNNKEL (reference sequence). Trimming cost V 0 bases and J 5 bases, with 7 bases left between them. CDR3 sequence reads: CASSQEGWTEAFF. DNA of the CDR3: TGTGCCAGCAGCCAAGAAGGATGGACTGAAGCTTTCTTT.

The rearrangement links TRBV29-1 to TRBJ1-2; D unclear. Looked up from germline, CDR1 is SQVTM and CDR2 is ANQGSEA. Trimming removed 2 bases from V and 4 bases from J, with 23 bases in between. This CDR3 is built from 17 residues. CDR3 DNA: TGCAGCGTTGAACCGGTTCTAGGCCTCAGTCCGTTCTATGGCTACACCTTC. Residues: CSVEPVLGLSPFYGYTF.

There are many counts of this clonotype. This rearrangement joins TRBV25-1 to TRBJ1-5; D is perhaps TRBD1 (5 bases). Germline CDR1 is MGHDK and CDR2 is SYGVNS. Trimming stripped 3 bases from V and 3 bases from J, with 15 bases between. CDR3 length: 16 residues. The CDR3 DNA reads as TGTGCCAGCAGTGAGGGGGGTGGGGGTATCAATCAGCCCCAGCATTTT. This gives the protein CASSEGGGGINQPQHF.